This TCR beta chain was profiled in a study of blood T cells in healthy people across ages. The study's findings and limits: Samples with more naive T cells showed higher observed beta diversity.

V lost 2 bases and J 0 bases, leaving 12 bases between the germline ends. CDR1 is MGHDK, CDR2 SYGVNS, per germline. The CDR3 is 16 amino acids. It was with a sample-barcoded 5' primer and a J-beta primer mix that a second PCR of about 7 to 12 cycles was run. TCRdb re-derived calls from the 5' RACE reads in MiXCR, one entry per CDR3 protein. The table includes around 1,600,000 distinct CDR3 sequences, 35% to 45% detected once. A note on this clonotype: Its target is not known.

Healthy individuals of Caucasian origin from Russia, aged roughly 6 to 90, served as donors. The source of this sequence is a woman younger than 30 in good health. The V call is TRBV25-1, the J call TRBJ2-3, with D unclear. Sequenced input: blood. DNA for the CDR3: TGTGCCAGCAGTGAACCCCTTAGATCTAGCACAGATACGCAGTATTTT. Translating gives CASSEPLRSSTDTQYF. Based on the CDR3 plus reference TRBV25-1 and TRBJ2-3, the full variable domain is EADIYQTPRYLVIGTGKKITLECSQTMGHDKMYWYQQDPGMELHLIHYSYGVNSTEKGDLSSESTVSRIRTEHFPLTLESARPSHTSQYLCASSEPLRSSTDTQYFGPGTRLTVL.